The entry below describes one T cell receptor (beta chain). The target of this receptor is not known. Base-call qualities are not available, and no considerably larger clone is one nucleotide away. Donors were a few dozen systemically healthy Caucasian individuals from Russia aged roughly 6 to 95 years. Each donor gave roughly 11 milliliters of peripheral blood, drawn into EDTA-treated Vacutainer tubes. Ficoll-Paque density-gradient centrifugation was used to isolate PBMCs, with at least 6 million obtained per sample. Total RNA, at least 5 micrograms per sample, was extracted from PBMCs with Trizol reagent. Naive CD45RAhigh/CD27high T cell percentages were measured by flow cytometry on a PBMC aliquot from every donor. CDR1 is given as DFQATT and CDR2 as SNEGSKA, both from the germline V gene (reference sequence). V is trimmed back by 6 bases and J by 4 bases, and the junction contains 8 bases that no gene match accounts for. The CDR3 runs 16 amino acids, cysteine and phenylalanine included. Of the read, only the CDR3 DNA is kept; its 48 bases are in frame from base 1.

The data derive from a study of blood T cells in healthy people across ages (dated by TCRdb to between 2014 and 2017). Notes on the research overall: In model experiments, template switching captured roughly one uniquely barcoded TCR beta cDNA molecule for every two T cells. Using deep sequencing normalized with unique cDNA molecular identifiers, the study measured how TCR beta repertoire diversity changes with age. The donors were divided into four age groups: young (average approximately 17 years), middle-aged (approximately 39), aged (around 67) and long-lived (roughly 82). To avoid experimental bias, donors of different ages were spread randomly across the sequencing lanes. Using the same blood draw, the study looked at two additional independent replicas of 1 million unique cDNA reads for two donors, one aged 18 to 30 and the other aged 80 or older. Overall study outcomes, separate from this receptor: Compared with the aged group, the long-lived group had more naive CD4+ T cells, fewer expanded clones and increased TCR diversity, a pattern suggesting age selection. Because profiling used bulk unsorted PBMCs, naive and antigen-experienced compartments could not be compared conclusively. The CMV infection status of donors was not known, potentially confounding age-related changes in expanded clonotypes. There was a strong correlation between observed TCR beta diversity and the percentage of naive T cells measured by flow cytometry. Observed TCR beta diversity per million T cells fell roughly linearly with age, and a significant reduction was already apparent by age around 40. Estimates of total diversity from one million sequenced T cells were regarded as lower bounds and underestimates.

Libraries came from 5' RACE. TCRdb shows the sequencer as Illumina HiSeq 2500. A second PCR of about 7 to 12 cycles was performed with a sample-barcoded 5' primer and a J-beta primer mix. Each TCR beta cDNA molecule received a unique molecular identifier from a template-switch 5' adaptor carrying 12 random nucleotides. Each sample yielded at least 2.5 million CDR3-containing paired-end reads. The Mint cDNA synthesis kit, primed by a TRBC-specific oligonucleotide, was used to synthesize first-strand cDNA from all RNA. Following uracil-DNA glycosylase treatment, all cDNA underwent a first 18-cycle PCR with the universal primers M1SS and BC2_uni_R. On the study's bioinformatics: Normalization of each sample was performed by random selection of 1 million high-quality reads, each carrying a distinct molecular identifier. Instead of being binned into consensus sequences, reads that shared molecular identifiers were thrown out. MiTCR, with a Q25 quality threshold and the strictest error-elimination algorithm, was used for CDR3 identification, clonotype clustering and error correction. A nonparametric unseen species model using Euler transformation provided a lower-bound estimate of total TCR beta diversity. The public reads were reprocessed in TCRdb via fastp at Q25 and MiXCR, keeping in-frame beta chains. Every distinct CDR3 protein forms one entry, paired with its most common genes and DNA. Clone size and V and J calls follow TCRdb, not the original study. The sample table holds about a million distinct CDR3 sequences, of which roughly 50% were seen once. The leading ten clones occupy 20% to 25% of the sample.

Recombination joined TRBV20-1 with TRBJ2-1, with 14 middle bases fitting TRBD2. Sequences were obtained from blood. This receptor was taken from a woman aged 60-75 years in good health. The DNA is as follows: TGCAGTGCCAGACTAGCGGGAGGGAGGGCTTACAATGAGCAGTTCTTC. It translates as CSARLAGGRAYNEQFF.